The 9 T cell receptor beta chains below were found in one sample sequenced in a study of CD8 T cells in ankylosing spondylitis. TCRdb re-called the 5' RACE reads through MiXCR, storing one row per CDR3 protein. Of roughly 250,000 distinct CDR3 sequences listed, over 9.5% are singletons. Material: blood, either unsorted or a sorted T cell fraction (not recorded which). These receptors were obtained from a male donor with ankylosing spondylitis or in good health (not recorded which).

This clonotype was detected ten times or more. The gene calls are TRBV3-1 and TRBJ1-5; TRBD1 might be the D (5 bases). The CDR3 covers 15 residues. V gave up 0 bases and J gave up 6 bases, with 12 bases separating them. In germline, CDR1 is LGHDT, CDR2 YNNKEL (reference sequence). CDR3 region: CASSQDVAGSQPQHF. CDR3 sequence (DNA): TGTGCCAGCAGCCAAGATGTAGCAGGGAGTCAGCCCCAGCATTTT.

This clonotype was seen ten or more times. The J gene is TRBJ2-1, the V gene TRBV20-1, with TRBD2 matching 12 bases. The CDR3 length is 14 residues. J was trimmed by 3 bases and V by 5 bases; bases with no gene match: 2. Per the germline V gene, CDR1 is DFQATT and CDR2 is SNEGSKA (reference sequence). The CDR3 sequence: CSALTSGGYNEQFF. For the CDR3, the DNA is TGCAGTGCTCTGACTAGCGGGGGCTACAATGAGCAGTTCTTC.

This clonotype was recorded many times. CDR3 sequence: CASRQGGGRGYTF. The CDR3 nucleotides are TGTGCCAGCAGACAAGGGGGGGGCAGGGGCTACACCTTC. V and J are TRBV28 and TRBJ1-2, with a tentative D call TRBD1 (6 bases). Germline CDR1 and CDR2: MDHEN and SYDVKM. The CDR3 loop spans 13 amino acids. V lost 6 bases to trimming and J lost 8 bases, with 16 bases between them.

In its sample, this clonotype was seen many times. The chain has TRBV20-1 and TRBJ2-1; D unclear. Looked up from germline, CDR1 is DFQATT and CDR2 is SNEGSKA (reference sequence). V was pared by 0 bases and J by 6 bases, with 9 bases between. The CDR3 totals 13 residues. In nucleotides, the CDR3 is TGCAGTGCTAGAGACCCGAACTCCAATGAGCAGTTCTTC. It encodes CSARDPNSNEQFF.

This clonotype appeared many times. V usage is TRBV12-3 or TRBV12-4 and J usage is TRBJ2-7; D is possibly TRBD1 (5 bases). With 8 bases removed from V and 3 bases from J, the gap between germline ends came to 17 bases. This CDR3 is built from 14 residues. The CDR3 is CASCQGFSDYEQYF. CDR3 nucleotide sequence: TGTGCCAGCTGTCAGGGATTTTCGGACTACGAGCAGTACTTC.

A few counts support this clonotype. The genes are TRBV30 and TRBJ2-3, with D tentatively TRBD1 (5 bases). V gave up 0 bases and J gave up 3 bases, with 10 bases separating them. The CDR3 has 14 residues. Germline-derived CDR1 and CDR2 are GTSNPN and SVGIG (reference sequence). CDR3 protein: CAWSVQGGTDTQYF. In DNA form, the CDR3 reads TGTGCCTGGAGTGTCCAGGGCGGTACAGATACGCAGTATTTT. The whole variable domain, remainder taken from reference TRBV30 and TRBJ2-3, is SQTIHQWPATLVQPVGSPLSLECTVEGTSNPNLYWYRQAAGRGLQLLFYSVGIGQISSEVPQNLSASRPQDRQFILSSKKLLLSDSGFYLCAWSVQGGTDTQYFGPGTRLTVL.

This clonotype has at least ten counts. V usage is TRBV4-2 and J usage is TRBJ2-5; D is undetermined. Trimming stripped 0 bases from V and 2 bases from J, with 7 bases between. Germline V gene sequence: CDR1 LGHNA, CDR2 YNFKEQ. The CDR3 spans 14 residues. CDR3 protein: CASSQEARQETQYF. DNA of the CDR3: TGTGCCAGCAGCCAAGAGGCGCGTCAAGAGACCCAGTACTTC.

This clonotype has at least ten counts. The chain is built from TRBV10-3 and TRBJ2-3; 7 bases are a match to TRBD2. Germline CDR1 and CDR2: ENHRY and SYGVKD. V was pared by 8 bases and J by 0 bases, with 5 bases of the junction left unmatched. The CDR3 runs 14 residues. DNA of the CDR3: TGTGCCATCGGCTTAGCGGGCAGCACAGATACGCAGTATTTT. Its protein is CAIGLAGSTDTQYF.

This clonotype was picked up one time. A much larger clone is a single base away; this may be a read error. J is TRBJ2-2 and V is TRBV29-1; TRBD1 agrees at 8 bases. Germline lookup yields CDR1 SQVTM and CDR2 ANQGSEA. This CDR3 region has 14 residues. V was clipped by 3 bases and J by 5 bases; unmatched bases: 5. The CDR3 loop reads CSVERQGRTGELFF. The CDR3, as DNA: TGCAGCGTTGAGAGACAGGGGAGAACCGGGGAGCTGTTTTTT.